The source of this T cell receptor beta chain is a study of shared clonotypes between healthy human individuals. The CDR3 spans 14 residues. V lost 3 bases and J 2 bases, leaving 11 bases between the germline ends. Germline CDR1 is KGHSH and CDR2 is LQKENI. On this clone itself: Other nucleotide sequences in the sample specify the same CDR3.

TCRdb keeps only in-frame clones here, not all; method: immunoSEQ multiplex PCR. The sample lists millions of clones, roughly 96% occurring once. The sequencing sample was made of naive CD4+ T cells sorted from blood. Subset indicated: CD45RA+ positively selected. This chain connects TRBV18 to TRBJ2-7; tentative D call: TRBD1 (5 bases). The receptor was isolated from a man younger than 35 in good health. The CDR3: CASSPTGLPYEQYF. CDR3 in DNA: TGTGCCAGCTCACCTACAGGTTTACCCTACGAGCAGTACTTC.